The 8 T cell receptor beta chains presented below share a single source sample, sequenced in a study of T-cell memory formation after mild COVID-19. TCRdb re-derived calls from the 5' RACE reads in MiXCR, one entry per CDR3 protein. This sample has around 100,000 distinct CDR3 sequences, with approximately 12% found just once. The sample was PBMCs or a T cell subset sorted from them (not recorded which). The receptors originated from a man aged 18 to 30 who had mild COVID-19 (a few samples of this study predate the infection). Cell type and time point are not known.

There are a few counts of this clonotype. CDR3 nucleotide sequence: TGTGCCAGCAGTTACTCGGGTAGGCAGTTCTTC. Translated: CASSYSGRQFF. The rearrangement uses TRBV6-5 and TRBJ2-1; no clear D. The germline gives CDR1 MNHEY, CDR2 SVGAGI. Deletions cut 0 bases from V and 12 bases from J, with 6 bases between. The CDR3 totals 11 residues.

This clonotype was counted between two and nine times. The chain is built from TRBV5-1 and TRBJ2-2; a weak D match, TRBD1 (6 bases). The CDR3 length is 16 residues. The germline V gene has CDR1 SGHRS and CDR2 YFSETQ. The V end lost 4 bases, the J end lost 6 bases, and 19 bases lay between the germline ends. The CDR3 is CASSTSGAPTPGELFF. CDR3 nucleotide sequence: TGCGCCAGCAGCACCTCAGGGGCCCCAACACCCGGGGAGCTGTTTTTT.

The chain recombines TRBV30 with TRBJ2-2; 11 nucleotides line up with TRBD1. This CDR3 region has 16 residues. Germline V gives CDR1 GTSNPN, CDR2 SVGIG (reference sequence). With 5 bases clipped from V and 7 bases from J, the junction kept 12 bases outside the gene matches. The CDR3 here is CAWQSGTGGLHGELFF. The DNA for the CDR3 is TGTGCCTGGCAGTCTGGGACAGGGGGTTTACACGGGGAGCTGTTTTTT.

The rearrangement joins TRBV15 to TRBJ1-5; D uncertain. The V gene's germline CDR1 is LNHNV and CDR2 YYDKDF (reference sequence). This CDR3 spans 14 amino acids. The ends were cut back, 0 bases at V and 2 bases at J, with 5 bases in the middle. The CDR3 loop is CATSREVGNQPQHF. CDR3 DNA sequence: TGTGCCACCAGCAGAGAGGTGGGCAATCAGCCCCAGCATTTT.

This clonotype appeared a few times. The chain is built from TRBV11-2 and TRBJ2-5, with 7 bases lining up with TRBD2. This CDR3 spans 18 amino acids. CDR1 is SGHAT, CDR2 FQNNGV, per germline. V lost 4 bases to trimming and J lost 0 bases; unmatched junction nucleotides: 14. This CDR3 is CASSSAGKRGLYQETQYF. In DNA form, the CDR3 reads TGTGCCAGCAGCTCCGCCGGAAAGCGGGGACTGTACCAAGAGACCCAGTACTTC.

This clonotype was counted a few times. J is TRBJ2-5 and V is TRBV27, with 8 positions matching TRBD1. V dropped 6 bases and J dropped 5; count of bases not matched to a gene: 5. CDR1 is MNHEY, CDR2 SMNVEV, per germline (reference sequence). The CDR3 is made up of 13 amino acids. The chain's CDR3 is CASRVTGVETQYF. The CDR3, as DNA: TGTGCCAGCAGAGTGACAGGGGTCGAGACCCAGTACTTC.

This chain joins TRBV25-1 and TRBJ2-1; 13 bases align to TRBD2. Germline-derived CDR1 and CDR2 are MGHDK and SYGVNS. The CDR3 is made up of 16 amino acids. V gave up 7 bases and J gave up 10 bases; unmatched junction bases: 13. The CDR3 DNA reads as TGTGCCAGCACCCCCCCACTAGCGGGGGGGCCGTGGGAGCAGTTCTTC. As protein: CASTPPLAGGPWEQFF.

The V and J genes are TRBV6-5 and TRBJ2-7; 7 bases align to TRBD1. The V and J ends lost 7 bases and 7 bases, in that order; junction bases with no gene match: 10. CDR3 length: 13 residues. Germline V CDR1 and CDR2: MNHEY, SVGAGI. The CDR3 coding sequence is TGTGCCAGCACCAAAGAGGGGGCTGAGGAGCAGTACTTC. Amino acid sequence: CASTKEGAEEQYF.